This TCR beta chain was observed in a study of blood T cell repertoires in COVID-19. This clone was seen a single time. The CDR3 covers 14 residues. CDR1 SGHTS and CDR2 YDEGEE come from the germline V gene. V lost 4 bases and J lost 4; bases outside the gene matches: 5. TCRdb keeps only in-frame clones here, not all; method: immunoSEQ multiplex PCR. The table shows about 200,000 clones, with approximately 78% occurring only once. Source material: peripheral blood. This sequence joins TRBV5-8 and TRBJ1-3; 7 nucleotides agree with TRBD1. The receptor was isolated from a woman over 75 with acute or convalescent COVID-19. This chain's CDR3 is CASSDRTGGNTIYF. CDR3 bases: TGTGCCAGCAGCGACCGGACAGGAGGAAACACCATATATTTT.